The rows below give T cell receptor beta chains drawn from one sample of a study of T cells in Graves' hyperthyroidism and ophthalmopathy. TCRdb fed the multiplex PCR reads into MiXCR, producing one record per CDR3 protein. The table includes about 59,000 distinct CDR3 sequences, approximately 57% detected once. Sequencing used blood. Source of these receptors: a woman in her sixties or seventies with Graves' ophthalmopathy. CDR3s include the opening cysteine and the closing phenylalanine or tryptophan.

j_call | v_call | cdr3_aa
TRBJ1-5 | TRBV5-1 | CASSSGTGPGQPQHF
TRBJ2-5 | TRBV20-1 | CSAKPGLAAGVGTQYF
TRBJ2-7 | TRBV7-2 | CASSRRGQVEQYF
TRBJ2-2 | TRBV4-1 | CASSPEGQTNTGELFF
TRBJ1-1 | TRBV19 | CASRPDRNTEAFF
TRBJ2-7 | TRBV6-1 | CASSDWGAPSTYEQYF
TRBJ2-5 | TRBV2 | CASSSGLAGEGETQYF
TRBJ2-3 | TRBV4-1 | CASSPSGAVVGTDTQYF
TRBJ2-1 | TRBV28 | CASSFPLGLGGESEQFF
TRBJ2-1 | TRBV7-6 | CASSLEAENTGEQFF
TRBJ2-1 | TRBV4-1 | CASSLTDRRYNEQFF
TRBJ1-1 | TRBV15 | CATSRDLDRVNTEALF
TRBJ2-7 | TRBV7-2 | CASSLYQGSEQYF
TRBJ2-1 | TRBV24-1 | CATSDLGLEGDNEQFF
TRBJ2-1 | TRBV11-2 | CASNHGASGAEQFF
TRBJ2-7 | TRBV7-2 | CASSTWTYEQYF
TRBJ1-5 | TRBV6-6 | CASRPGTVGQPQHF
TRBJ2-1 | TRBV12-3/TRBV12-4 | CASSLGQGYEQFF
TRBJ1-5 | TRBV6-7 | CASSYSNRDRGTQPQHF
TRBJ2-1 | TRBV19 | CASRARTSGVYNEQFF
TRBJ2-7 | TRBV25-1 | CASSELGPRGVYEQYF
TRBJ2-7 | TRBV20-1 | CSASWLAGRYEQYF
TRBJ2-5 | TRBV6-1 | CAISVGRKETQYF